Listed below are T cell receptor beta chains from one sample, sequenced in a study of blood T cell repertoires in COVID-19. Data came from immunoSEQ multiplex PCR; TCRdb stores just in-frame clones and leaves some out. The table shows 150,000 to 200,000 clones, with around 85% occurring only once. The specimen was peripheral blood. These receptors came from a man between 65 and 80 years old with active or convalescent COVID-19. CDR3s include the opening cysteine and the closing phenylalanine or tryptophan. Each record gives: clone size, J gene, V gene, D gene, CDR3 length, CDR3 DNA, CDR3 protein. The D gene is left open where the match is weak. The size of a clone is reported for some rows only, either as once, few or many, or as a class for expanded clones.

clone size: NA
J gene: TRBJ1-2
V gene: TRBV9
D gene: NA
CDR3 length: 13
CDR3 DNA: TGTGCCAGCAGCGCCCGACAAGGCTATGGCTACACCTTC
CDR3 protein: CASSARQGYGYTF

clone size: NA
J gene: TRBJ2-2
V gene: TRBV24-1
D gene: TRBD1
CDR3 length: 17
CDR3 DNA: TGTGCCACCAGTGACCCCCGGACAGGGGCATGGACCGGGGAGCTGTTTTTT
CDR3 protein: CATSDPRTGAWTGELFF

clone size: NA
J gene: TRBJ2-7
V gene: TRBV7-2
D gene: TRBD1
CDR3 length: 14
CDR3 DNA: TGTGCCAGCAGCTTAGAGGGGACAGTTATCGAGCAGTACTTC
CDR3 protein: CASSLEGTVIEQYF

clone size: NA
J gene: TRBJ2-4
V gene: TRBV18
D gene: TRBD2
CDR3 length: 18
CDR3 DNA: TGTGCCAGCTCACCTGACGGGGTACTAGCGGGGGCCAAAAACATTCAGTACTTC
CDR3 protein: CASSPDGVLAGAKNIQYF

clone size: NA
J gene: TRBJ1-2
V gene: TRBV28
D gene: TRBD1
CDR3 length: 15
CDR3 DNA: TGTGCCAGCAGTTTAGTTCGTAGGGGGCAAGGGGGCTACACCTTC
CDR3 protein: CASSLVRRGQGGYTF

clone size: NA
J gene: TRBJ2-2
V gene: TRBV24-1
D gene: NA
CDR3 length: 12
CDR3 DNA: TGTGCCACCAGTGCCAGGGTCGGGGAGCTGTTTTTT
CDR3 protein: CATSARVGELFF

clone size: NA
J gene: TRBJ2-1
V gene: TRBV3-1/TRBV3-2
D gene: NA
CDR3 length: 15
CDR3 DNA: TGTGCCAGCAGCACAAGGGGCGGCGGAAACGTCCAGCTGTTCTTC
CDR3 protein: CASSTRGGGNVQLFF

clone size: NA
J gene: TRBJ2-7
V gene: TRBV19
D gene: TRBD2
CDR3 length: 20
CDR3 DNA: TGTGCCAGTAGTATAGTCAGTCGTTCCGGGACTAGCGGGAGAGGCTACGAGCAGTACTTC
CDR3 protein: CASSIVSRSGTSGRGYEQYF

clone size: once
J gene: TRBJ1-5
V gene: TRBV27
D gene: TRBD1
CDR3 length: 15
CDR3 DNA: TGTGCCAGCAGCTCAAGGGGGCTGGGCAATCAGCCCCAGCATTTT
CDR3 protein: CASSSRGLGNQPQHF

clone size: NA
J gene: TRBJ2-3
V gene: TRBV6-6
D gene: TRBD1
CDR3 length: 15
CDR3 DNA: TGTGCCAGCAGCTCCCGACAGGGGAGCACAGATACGCAGTATTTT
CDR3 protein: CASSSRQGSTDTQYF

clone size: NA
J gene: TRBJ2-2
V gene: TRBV18
D gene: TRBD1
CDR3 length: 16
CDR3 DNA: TGTGCCAGCTCACCCGGGACAGGGATGAACACCGGGGAGCTGTTTTTT
CDR3 protein: CASSPGTGMNTGELFF

clone size: NA
J gene: TRBJ2-7
V gene: TRBV25-1
D gene: NA
CDR3 length: 14
CDR3 DNA: TGTGCCAGCAGTGACTTGGGCGCAAACTACGAGCAGTACTTC
CDR3 protein: CASSDLGANYEQYF

clone size: NA
J gene: TRBJ2-3
V gene: TRBV29-1
D gene: TRBD2
CDR3 length: 17
CDR3 DNA: TGCAGCGTTGTCGGTGGACAGGCTAGCGGGGACACAGATACGCAGTATTTT
CDR3 protein: CSVVGGQASGDTDTQYF

clone size: NA
J gene: TRBJ2-5
V gene: TRBV28
D gene: TRBD1
CDR3 length: 13
CDR3 DNA: TGTGCCAGCAGCCTCACAGGGGGCGCTGGGAGTAACTTC
CDR3 protein: CASSLTGGAGSNF

clone size: many
J gene: TRBJ2-7
V gene: TRBV29-1
D gene: NA
CDR3 length: 11
CDR3 DNA: TGCAGCGTTGCTTTTTCCTACGAGCAGTACTTC
CDR3 protein: CSVAFSYEQYF

clone size: NA
J gene: TRBJ1-1
V gene: TRBV12-3/TRBV12-4
D gene: TRBD1
CDR3 length: 13
CDR3 DNA: TGTGCCAGCAGTAGTGGACAGGGGGCGGGAGCTTTCTTT
CDR3 protein: CASSSGQGAGAFF

clone size: once
J gene: TRBJ1-2
V gene: TRBV18
D gene: TRBD1
CDR3 length: 14
CDR3 DNA: TGTGCCAGCTCAACGGGACAGGTTAACTATGGCTACACCTTC
CDR3 protein: CASSTGQVNYGYTF

clone size: NA
J gene: TRBJ1-2
V gene: TRBV6-2/TRBV6-3
D gene: TRBD1
CDR3 length: 14
CDR3 DNA: TGTGCCAGCAGTTACCGGGACAGGGCTTATGGCTACACCTTC
CDR3 protein: CASSYRDRAYGYTF

clone size: NA
J gene: TRBJ1-1
V gene: TRBV28
D gene: TRBD1
CDR3 length: 17
CDR3 DNA: TGTGCCAGCAGTTCCGGGGGACAGGGGGGACGGAACACTGAAGCTTTCTTT
CDR3 protein: CASSSGGQGGRNTEAFF

clone size: NA
J gene: TRBJ1-1
V gene: TRBV7-2
D gene: NA
CDR3 length: 14
CDR3 DNA: TGTGCCAGCAGCTTAGCCATGGACAGCACTGAAGCTTTCTTT
CDR3 protein: CASSLAMDSTEAFF

clone size: NA
J gene: TRBJ1-2
V gene: TRBV5-1
D gene: NA
CDR3 length: 15
CDR3 DNA: TGCGCCAGCAGCCCTGGGCAGTACCTGACTATCGGCTACACCTTC
CDR3 protein: CASSPGQYLTIGYTF

clone size: NA
J gene: TRBJ1-2
V gene: TRBV3-1/TRBV3-2
D gene: TRBD1
CDR3 length: 15
CDR3 DNA: TGTGCCAGCAGCCAAGGGACCGGGACAGCTACTGGCTACACCTTC
CDR3 protein: CASSQGTGTATGYTF

clone size: once
J gene: TRBJ2-7
V gene: TRBV19
D gene: NA
CDR3 length: 14
CDR3 DNA: TGTGCCAGTAGTATAGCTGGACTCCGGACCGAGCAGTACTTC
CDR3 protein: CASSIAGLRTEQYF

clone size: NA
J gene: TRBJ1-4
V gene: TRBV5-1
D gene: NA
CDR3 length: 15
CDR3 DNA: TGCGCCAGCAGCTTGGCGCGAAGGGGAGGGGAAAAACTGTTTTTT
CDR3 protein: CASSLARRGGEKLFF

clone size: once
J gene: TRBJ2-5
V gene: TRBV5-1
D gene: NA
CDR3 length: 12
CDR3 DNA: TGCGCCACAAGACAGGACCAAGAGACCCAGTACTTC
CDR3 protein: CATRQDQETQYF

clone size: NA
J gene: TRBJ2-5
V gene: TRBV10-1
D gene: TRBD2
CDR3 length: 15
CDR3 DNA: TGCGCCAGCAGTGAGGTAGCGGGGGGGCTCGAGACCCAGTACTTC
CDR3 protein: CASSEVAGGLETQYF

clone size: NA
J gene: TRBJ2-5
V gene: TRBV29-1
D gene: TRBD1
CDR3 length: 14
CDR3 DNA: TGCAGCGTTGAACCGACAGGGTCAGGAGAGACCCAGTACTTC
CDR3 protein: CSVEPTGSGETQYF

clone size: NA
J gene: TRBJ2-5
V gene: TRBV6-5
D gene: NA
CDR3 length: 14
CDR3 DNA: TGTGCCAGCAGTTACTCGAATAGTGAAGAGACCCAGTACTTC
CDR3 protein: CASSYSNSEETQYF

clone size: NA
J gene: TRBJ2-6
V gene: TRBV27
D gene: NA
CDR3 length: 16
CDR3 DNA: TGTGCCAGCAGTTTATCTAGGCAGGCTGGGGCCAACGTCCTGACTTTC
CDR3 protein: CASSLSRQAGANVLTF

clone size: NA
J gene: TRBJ2-1
V gene: TRBV27
D gene: TRBD2
CDR3 length: 17
CDR3 DNA: TGTGCCAGCAGTCAAGAACGAAGCGGGAGGGCCTACAATGAGCAGTTCTTC
CDR3 protein: CASSQERSGRAYNEQFF

clone size: once
J gene: TRBJ2-7
V gene: TRBV5-4
D gene: TRBD2
CDR3 length: 14
CDR3 DNA: TGTGCCAGCAGCTTGGGGGGGGGAAACTACGAGCAGTACTTC
CDR3 protein: CASSLGGGNYEQYF

clone size: NA
J gene: TRBJ2-5
V gene: TRBV29-1
D gene: TRBD1
CDR3 length: 16
CDR3 DNA: TGCAGCGTTAGGAGGACAGGGGGACGGGGCCAAGAGACCCAGTACTTC
CDR3 protein: CSVRRTGGRGQETQYF

clone size: NA
J gene: TRBJ2-1
V gene: TRBV6-6
D gene: NA
CDR3 length: 14
CDR3 DNA: TGTGCCAGCAGTTACTTGTCGGGTAACAATGAGCAGTTCTTC
CDR3 protein: CASSYLSGNNEQFF

clone size: NA
J gene: TRBJ2-1
V gene: TRBV6-6
D gene: NA
CDR3 length: 15
CDR3 DNA: TGTGCCAGCAGTTACTCCTCGAGCTCCTACAATGAGCAGTTCTTC
CDR3 protein: CASSYSSSSYNEQFF

clone size: NA
J gene: TRBJ2-2
V gene: TRBV5-6
D gene: TRBD2
CDR3 length: 16
CDR3 DNA: TGTGCCAGCAGCTTGCGTGCTAGCGGGAACACCGGGGAGCTGTTTTTT
CDR3 protein: CASSLRASGNTGELFF

clone size: NA
J gene: TRBJ2-7
V gene: TRBV7-8
D gene: TRBD1
CDR3 length: 14
CDR3 DNA: TGTGCCAGCAGCCGGGACAGGGGGCTTGACGAGCAGTACTTC
CDR3 protein: CASSRDRGLDEQYF

clone size: NA
J gene: TRBJ2-5
V gene: TRBV6-5
D gene: NA
CDR3 length: 14
CDR3 DNA: TGTGCCAGCAGTACCGCCCGGGGAAAGGAGACCCAGTACTTC
CDR3 protein: CASSTARGKETQYF

clone size: once
J gene: TRBJ1-5
V gene: TRBV28
D gene: TRBD1
CDR3 length: 17
CDR3 DNA: TGTGCCAGCAGTCCCCACAAGACAGGGTTAAGCAATCAGCCCCAGCATTTT
CDR3 protein: CASSPHKTGLSNQPQHF

clone size: NA
J gene: TRBJ2-7
V gene: TRBV7-2
D gene: NA
CDR3 length: 18
CDR3 DNA: TGTGCCAGCAGCTTAGTCGGGGGCTTTATGGGAGGGCTCTACGAGCAGTACTTC
CDR3 protein: CASSLVGGFMGGLYEQYF

clone size: NA
J gene: TRBJ2-1
V gene: TRBV27
D gene: TRBD2
CDR3 length: 15
CDR3 DNA: TGTGCCAGCAGTTTAGGCGGGGGAGCCTACAATGAGCAGTTCTTC
CDR3 protein: CASSLGGGAYNEQFF